These 30 T cell receptor beta chains share one sample of origin, sequenced in a study of blood T cell repertoires in COVID-19. Assay: immunoSEQ multiplex PCR; the TCRdb copy retains only in-frame clones and omits some. The sample lists about 180,000 clones, 75% to 80% occurring once. The sequencing input was peripheral blood. The receptor source for this set is a woman in her sixties or seventies with acute or convalescent COVID-19.

The gene calls are TRBV6-1 and TRBJ1-4; D gene unclear. CDR1 is MNHNS and CDR2 is SASEGT in the germline V gene. This CDR3 comprises 17 residues. V was cut by 3 bases and J by 4 bases, with 18 bases left in between. The CDR3 is CASSDQIWAAVNEKLFF. For the CDR3, the DNA is TGTGCCAGCAGTGACCAGATCTGGGCAGCCGTTAATGAAAAACTGTTTTTT.

The J gene is TRBJ2-5, the V gene TRBV24-1, with a weak D call TRBD2 (5 bases). The length of the CDR3 is 13 residues. V was shortened by 3 bases and J by 4 bases, with 8 bases between the two germline ends. Germline V lookup: CDR1 KGHDR, CDR2 SFDVKD. The CDR3 sequence: CATSDSGRETQYF. CDR3 nucleotides: TGTGCCACCAGTGATAGCGGAAGAGAGACCCAGTACTTC.

This sequence joins TRBV30 and TRBJ2-1, with D possibly being TRBD2 (5 bases). Germline values: CDR1 GTSNPN, CDR2 SVGIG (reference sequence). V lost 5 bases, J lost 10 bases, and 15 bases lay in between. This CDR3 is 12 amino acids long. The CDR3 nucleotides read TGTGCCTGGGTTGGACTGCTTCAAGAGCAGTTCTTC. Encoded protein: CAWVGLLQEQFF.

This rearrangement joins TRBV7-2 to TRBJ2-7; 11 nucleotides align to TRBD1. The V gene end was trimmed by 6 bases and the J gene end by 4 bases; junction bases not matched to a gene: 5. Per the germline V gene, CDR1 is SGHTA and CDR2 is FQGNSA. This CDR3 contains 14 residues. CDR3 loop: CASRRTGGFYEQYF. The DNA of the CDR3 is TGTGCCAGCAGAAGGACAGGGGGCTTTTACGAGCAGTACTTC.

This clone was picked up many times. V and J are TRBV5-1 and TRBJ1-6; the D gene is possibly TRBD1 (5 bases). Germline lookup yields CDR1 SGHRS and CDR2 YFSETQ. CDR3 length: 15 residues. Trimming cost V 0 bases and J 9 bases, with 13 bases left between them. The CDR3 nucleotides read TGCGCCAGCAGCTTGGAAGGCAGGGATACTTCACCCCTCCACTTT. Translating gives CASSLEGRDTSPLHF.

The chain combines TRBV19 with TRBJ1-4, with 8 bases lining up with TRBD1. The V gene's germline CDR1 is LNHDA and CDR2 SQIVND (reference sequence). There are 16 residues in the CDR3. With 7 bases clipped from V and 2 bases from J, the junction kept 9 bases outside the gene matches. This CDR3 is CASKHRGGSTNEKLFF. CDR3 nucleotide sequence: TGTGCCAGTAAGCACAGGGGGGGTTCGACTAATGAAAAACTGTTTTTT.

The chain couples TRBV21-1 to TRBJ1-3. TRBV21-1 is a documented pseudogene. CDR3 length equals 15 residues. CDR3 sequence: CASRPGDCSGNTIYF. In nucleotides, the CDR3 is TGTGCCAGCAGGCCCGGCGACTGCTCTGGAAACACCATATATTTT.

The chain recombines TRBV11-3 with TRBJ1-5; D possibly corresponds to TRBD1 (6 bases). Trimming pared 5 bases from V and 7 bases from J, leaving 18 bases between. From germline, CDR1 is SGHNT and CDR2 YENEEA. The CDR3 covers 15 residues. In DNA form, the CDR3 reads TGTGCCAGCAGCCCCGGAGTCTGGGGGCGACAGCCCCAGCATTTT. This sequence encodes CASSPGVWGRQPQHF. Full variable domain (rest looked up from reference TRBV11-3 and TRBJ1-5): EAGVVQSPRYKIIEKKQPVAFWCNPISGHNTLYWYLQNLGQGPELLIRYENEEAVDDSQLPKDRFSAERLKGVDSTLKIQPAELGDSAVYLCASSPGVWGRQPQHFGDGTRLSIL.

This clone turned up a few times. This rearrangement joins TRBV10-2 to TRBJ1-1, with 10 bases aligning to TRBD1. This CDR3 has 16 residues. The germline CDR1 and CDR2 sequences are WSHSY and SAAADI. J lost 5 bases, V lost 4 bases, and 10 bases had no gene match. CDR3 sequence (DNA): TGCGCCAGCAGTGCCCGACGACAGGGGGCGAGGACTGAAGCTTTCTTT. The encoded protein is CASSARRQGARTEAFF.

This chain uses TRBV30 with TRBJ2-1, with D unclear. The V gene's germline CDR1 is GTSNPN and CDR2 SVGIG (reference sequence). V shed 0 bases and J shed 8 bases, with 11 bases lying between them. The CDR3 is 13 amino acids. DNA for the CDR3: TGTGCCTGGAGTGTACACGTAATGGATGAGCAGTTCTTC. This encodes CAWSVHVMDEQFF.

To note about this clone: This same CDR3 is encoded by further DNA sequences in the sample. The chain is built from TRBV29-1 and TRBJ1-1; D remains unclear. Per germline, CDR1 SQVTM and CDR2 ANQGSEA. The V gene lost 7 bases and the J gene lost 1 base, with 4 bases spanning the gap. This CDR3 comprises 10 residues. Here the CDR3 reads CSAGNTEAFF. For the CDR3, the DNA is TGCAGCGCCGGGAACACTGAAGCTTTCTTT. The full variable domain, in which reference TRBV29-1 and TRBJ1-1 provide the parts outside the CDR3, is SAVISQKPSRDICQRGTSLTIQCQVDSQVTMMFWYRQQPGQSLTLIATANQGSEATYESGFVIDKFPISRPNLTFSTLTVSNMSPEDSSIYLCSAGNTEAFFGQGTRLTVV.

This rearrangement joins TRBV28 to TRBJ2-7; tentatively, D is TRBD1 (5 bases). Germline V gives CDR1 MDHEN, CDR2 SYDVKM. The CDR3 runs to 12 residues. Between the trimmed V and J ends, which lost 11 bases and 0 bases, there was a span of 11 bases. The CDR3: CASAGNSYEQYF. The DNA for the CDR3 is TGTGCCTCGGCAGGGAACTCCTACGAGCAGTACTTC.

The rearrangement links TRBV4-2 to TRBJ2-1; 8 bases are a match to TRBD2. The trim removed 3 bases at V and 0 bases at J, leaving 7 bases unmatched. The germline gives CDR1 LGHNA, CDR2 YNFKEQ. This CDR3 spans 17 amino acids. The CDR3 spells CASSQRKAGGSYNEQFF. The CDR3 DNA is TGTGCCAGCAGCCAGAGAAAGGCGGGAGGCTCCTACAATGAGCAGTTCTTC.

This rearrangement joins TRBV3-1 (or the pseudogene TRBV3-2) to TRBJ1-4; tentative D call: TRBD1 (5 bases). This CDR3 contains 15 residues. Germline V gives CDR1 LGHDT, CDR2 YNNKEL (reference sequence). V was cut by 0 bases and J by 5 bases, with 10 bases left in between. DNA for the CDR3: TGTGCCAGCAGCCAAGAGGGGCTAACCAATGAAAAACTGTTTTTT. The encoded protein is CASSQEGLTNEKLFF.

The gene calls are TRBV2 and TRBJ1-1, with no clear D. This CDR3 spans 13 amino acids. Trimming removed 4 bases at V and 8 bases at J, with 14 bases between. Germline-derived CDR1 and CDR2 are SNHLY and FYNNEI. This CDR3 reads CASSAMRPSEAFF. The CDR3 region has the DNA TGTGCCAGCAGTGCAATGCGGCCGAGCGAAGCTTTCTTT.

This clone was recorded only once. The J gene is TRBJ2-5, the V gene TRBV19; perhaps TRBD2 as D (6 bases). Germline V gives CDR1 LNHDA, CDR2 SQIVND (reference sequence). V dropped 2 bases and J dropped 4 bases, with 8 bases sitting between them. The CDR3 is 13 amino acids. This CDR3 reads CASSINGGETQYF. The CDR3 nucleotides are TGTGCCAGTAGTATAAACGGGGGAGAGACCCAGTACTTC.

The table lists this clone with a few counts. CDR3 DNA sequence: TGTGCCAGTAGTATAAAAAGGTCTAGCGGGAGCTCCTACAATGAGCAGTTCTTC. Amino acid sequence: CASSIKRSSGSSYNEQFF. This sequence joins TRBV19 and TRBJ2-1; 10 bases line up with TRBD2. The CDR3 is made up of 18 amino acids. From germline, CDR1 is LNHDA and CDR2 SQIVND (reference sequence). Trimming at V came to 2 bases and at J to 0 bases, leaving 7 bases not matched to a gene.

The chain carries TRBV19 and TRBJ1-4; 7 nucleotides align to TRBD1. The CDR3 runs 14 residues. V was clipped by 8 bases and J by 1 base; unmatched bases: 4. Germline loops: CDR1 LNHDA, CDR2 SQIVND (reference sequence). For the CDR3, the DNA is TGTGCCAGTCGCCGGACAGGAACTAATGAAAAACTGTTTTTT. Its protein is CASRRTGTNEKLFF.

This chain joins TRBV3-1 (or the pseudogene TRBV3-2) and TRBJ2-7; D is possibly TRBD2 (6 bases). The CDR3 has 18 residues. Trimming stripped 0 bases from V and 1 base from J, with 19 bases between. Germline V CDR1 and CDR2: LGHDT, YNNKEL (reference sequence). The CDR3, as DNA: TGTGCCAGCAGCCAAGAGGGACTTGGGAAAAGCGGTTCCTACGAGCAGTACTTC. Amino acids: CASSQEGLGKSGSYEQYF.

The chain uses TRBV7-9 and TRBJ1-1; 9 nucleotides match TRBD1. Germline V gives CDR1 SEHNR, CDR2 FQNEAQ (reference sequence). The CDR3 runs 16 residues. The V and J ends lost 1 base and 3 bases, in that order; junction bases with no gene match: 6. The CDR3 DNA reads TGTGCCAGCAGCTTAGTTACAGGGGGCGCTTACACTGAAGCTTTCTTT. Translated: CASSLVTGGAYTEAFF.

The genes are TRBV19 and TRBJ2-2; D unclear. Germline assignment: CDR1 LNHDA and CDR2 SQIVND (reference sequence). Trimming cost V 9 bases and J 5 bases, with 19 bases left between them. This CDR3 has 15 residues. This CDR3 reads CASLAHSPLTGELFF. CDR3 bases: TGTGCCAGCCTTGCCCACTCGCCTCTTACCGGGGAGCTGTTTTTT.

V and J are TRBV5-6 and TRBJ1-6; a weak D match, TRBD1 (5 bases). Trimming stripped 6 bases from V and 5 bases from J, with 9 bases between. CDR1 and CDR2 from the germline V gene are SGHDT and YYEEEE. CDR3 length equals 13 residues. CDR3 sequence reads: CASNPGDNSPLHF. CDR3 coding DNA: TGTGCCAGCAACCCGGGGGATAATTCACCCCTCCACTTT.

The gene calls are TRBV29-1 and TRBJ2-1; D ambiguous. Per the germline V gene, CDR1 is SQVTM and CDR2 is ANQGSEA. The V end was cut by 0 bases, the J end by 10 bases, with 10 bases between. The CDR3 spans 12 residues. This CDR3 reads CSVEDLVREQFF. Written as DNA, the CDR3 is TGCAGCGTTGAAGATCTTGTCAGGGAGCAGTTCTTC.

The chain carries TRBV9 and TRBJ2-3; TRBD2 agrees at 8 bases. This CDR3 is 16 amino acids long. From germline, CDR1 is SGDLS and CDR2 YYNGEE. V lost 0 bases to trimming and J lost 7 bases; unmatched junction nucleotides: 10. The CDR3 DNA sequence: TGTGCCAGCAGCGTAGGGGGGCTAGCGGGCTTTAATACGCAGTATTTT. Translating gives CASSVGGLAGFNTQYF.

J is TRBJ1-1 and V is TRBV5-1, with D uncertain. V was shortened by 4 bases and J by 4 bases, with 11 bases between the two germline ends. Germline V gives CDR1 SGHRS, CDR2 YFSETQ. The CDR3 contains 13 residues. The CDR3 sequence: CASSPDHPTEAFF. CDR3 in DNA: TGCGCCAGCAGCCCAGATCACCCCACTGAAGCTTTCTTT.

This chain uses TRBV7-3 with TRBJ2-1; TRBD1 is a possible D gene (6 bases). CDR3 length: 15 amino acids. Trimming removed 3 bases at V and 2 bases at J, with 11 bases between. CDR1 SGHTA and CDR2 FQGTGA come from the germline V gene. In nucleotides, the CDR3 is TGTGCCAGCAGCTTGGACAGACAGGCCTACAATGAGCAGTTCTTC. This translates into CASSLDRQAYNEQFF.

This CDR3 is CASSLLGLAGVSSLSRSYEQYF. The CDR3 DNA follows: TGCGCCAGCAGCTTGTTGGGACTAGCGGGAGTTAGTTCCCTTTCTAGGTCCTACGAGCAGTACTTC. The J gene is TRBJ2-7, the V gene TRBV5-1, with TRBD2 matching 14 bases. The CDR3 covers 22 residues. CDR1 is SGHRS, CDR2 YFSETQ, per germline. V gave up 1 base and J gave up 1 base; unmatched junction bases: 19.

The chain links TRBV4-1 to TRBJ1-4; D possibly corresponds to TRBD1 (6 bases). Trimming removed 3 bases from V and 8 bases from J, with 16 bases in between. This CDR3 has 15 residues. CDR1 is MGHRA, CDR2 YSYEKL, per germline. Written as DNA, the CDR3 is TGCGCCAGCAGCCAGCCAACAAGGGGGAGAGAAAAACTGTTTTTT. This translates into CASSQPTRGREKLFF.

The V and J genes are TRBV7-2 and TRBJ2-3; TRBD1 matches 10 bases. V trimming: 1 base; J trimming: 8 bases; junction bases outside the gene matches: 12. Per the germline V gene, CDR1 is SGHTA and CDR2 is FQGNSA. CDR3 length equals 17 residues. DNA of the CDR3: TGTGCCAGCAGCTTAGTGATTGGGACAGGGGCCCTCGGTACGCAGTATTTT. This sequence encodes CASSLVIGTGALGTQYF.

This chain connects TRBV6-4 to TRBJ2-2; 8 positions agree with TRBD2. Trimming removed 8 bases from V and 5 bases from J; junction bases left unmatched: 7. This CDR3 is built from 14 residues. Looked up from germline, CDR1 is MRHNA and CDR2 is SNTAGT. The CDR3 bases are TGTGCCAGCTCCAGGAGCGGGGGTACCGGGGAGCTGTTTTTT. Translating it yields CASSRSGGTGELFF.